This T cell receptor beta chain was recorded in a study of low-dose radiotherapy and immunotherapy resistance in tumors (dated 2022 in TCRdb). Broadly, across the study: In Cohort 1, each fraction delivered 0.5 Gy every 2 weeks, and the prescribed total PTV dose was 6.5 Gy. Patients in Cohort 2 were given 1 Gy per fraction every two weeks, for a total of 13 Gy across 26 weeks. Nivolumab was administered intravenously as a 240 mg flat dose every two weeks, and ipilimumab was administered intravenously at 1 mg/kg every six weeks. Cyclophosphamide 200 mg/m2 was given intravenously every two weeks, one day before each radiation and immunotherapy administration. Starting on cycle 1 day 1, patients took 300 mg of aspirin by mouth once daily for four cycles. Randomization of trial participants into treatment groups was not performed. Eight patients were included in the translational analysis, namely three from the first dose cohort plus the first five from the second dose cohort.

Reading the germline V gene gives CDR1 SGHRS and CDR2 YFSETQ. Including the terminal cysteine and phenylalanine, the CDR3 comprises 15 residues. Just CDR3 DNA is preserved here, 45 bases in frame from base 1. Relative to germline, V is 0 bases shorter and J is 5 bases shorter, with 15 bases between their ends. Donors were enrolled in RACIN, a single-arm phase I dose-escalation trial combining nivolumab, ipilimumab, aspirin, low-dose cyclophosphamide and low-dose radiotherapy. Eligible patients had advanced, TIL-negative solid tumors. Superscript III and a set of TRAV- and TRBV-specific primers were used to synthesize first-strand cDNA, so that both TCRalpha and TCRbeta chains were covered. TCRs were amplified with Phusion for approximately 19 PCR cycles using a constant-region primer together with the adapter attached to the V primers. The isolated mRNA was amplified using the MessageAmp II aRNA Amplification Kit, with in vitro transcription performed for approximately 16 hours at 37 degrees C. mRNA for TCR sequencing was isolated with the Dynabeads mRNA DIRECT Purification Kit. Indexed Illumina adapters were added in a second Phusion PCR of roughly 27 cycles, and the PCR products were purified with AMPure XP beads. The study's own analysis went as follows. Using custom Perl scripts, TCR sequences that encoded the same protein were pooled, out-of-frame sequences were dropped, and the abundance of each clonotype was calculated. Any TCR sequence supported by only a single read was excluded from analysis. Repertoire metrics included Shannon entropy, Gini index, clonality, richness, and frequency of TCRs shared between repertoires. TCRdb ran its own pipeline on the public reads, namely fastp trimming at Q25 and MiXCR clone calling, and kept in-frame beta chains. Rows are combined by CDR3 protein, so each entry shows the most common genes and DNA. These V and J calls rely on TCRdb rather than the paper's analysis. The sample profile shows about 11,000 distinct CDR3 sequences; roughly two thirds of them were found once. The top ten clones comprise 12% of the sample.

As regards this clonotype: Its antigen is still unknown. Base qualities are not at hand, and no much larger clone is one base apart.

This chain is built from TRBV5-1 and TRBJ2-7, and the D gene may be TRBD2, 7 bases matching. The receptor was isolated from a human donor with advanced metastatic prostate, ovarian, gallbladder or colorectal cancer (not recorded which). This table probably holds off-target reads from a library built for another chain. The CDR3 here reads CASSLGGGAYHEQYF. The bases are TGCGCCAGCAGCTTGGGCGGGGGCGCGTACCACGAGCAGTACTTC.